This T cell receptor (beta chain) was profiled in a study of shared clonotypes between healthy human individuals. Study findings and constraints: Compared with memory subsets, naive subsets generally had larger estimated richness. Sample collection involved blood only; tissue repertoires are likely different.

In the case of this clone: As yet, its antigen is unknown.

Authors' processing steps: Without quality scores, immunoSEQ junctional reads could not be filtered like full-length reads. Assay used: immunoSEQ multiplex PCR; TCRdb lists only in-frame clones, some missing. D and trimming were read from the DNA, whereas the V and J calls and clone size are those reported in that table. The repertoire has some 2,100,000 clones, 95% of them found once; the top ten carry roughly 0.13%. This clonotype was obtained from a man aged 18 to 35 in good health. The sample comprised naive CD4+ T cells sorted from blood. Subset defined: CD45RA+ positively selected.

CDR3 DNA: TGTGCCAGCTCGGTGGGACAGGGGTCGTCAGATACGCAGTATTTT. This sequence encodes CASSVGQGSSDTQYF. This chain uses TRBV18 with TRBJ2-3, with 10 nucleotides matching TRBD1. J lost 4 bases, V lost 6 bases, and 7 bases had no gene match. Germline CDR1 is KGHSH and CDR2 is LQKENI. This CDR3 is 15 amino acids long.